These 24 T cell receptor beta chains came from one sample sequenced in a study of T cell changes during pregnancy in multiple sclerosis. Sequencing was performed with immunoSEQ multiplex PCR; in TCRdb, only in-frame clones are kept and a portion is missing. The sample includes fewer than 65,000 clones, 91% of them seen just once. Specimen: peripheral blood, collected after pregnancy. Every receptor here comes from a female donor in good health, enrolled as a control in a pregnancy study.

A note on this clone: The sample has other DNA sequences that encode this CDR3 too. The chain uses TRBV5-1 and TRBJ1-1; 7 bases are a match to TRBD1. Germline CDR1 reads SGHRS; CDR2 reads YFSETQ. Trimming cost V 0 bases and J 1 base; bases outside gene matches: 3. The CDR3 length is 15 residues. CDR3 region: CASSLAGTANTEAFF. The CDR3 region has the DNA TGCGCCAGCAGCTTGGCCGGGACAGCGAACACTGAAGCTTTCTTT.

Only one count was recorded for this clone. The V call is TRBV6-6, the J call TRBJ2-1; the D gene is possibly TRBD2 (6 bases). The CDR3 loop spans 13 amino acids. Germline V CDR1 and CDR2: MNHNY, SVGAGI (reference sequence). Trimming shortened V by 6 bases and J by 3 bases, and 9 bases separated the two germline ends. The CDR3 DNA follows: TGTGCCAGCAGCGGGGGAGACTACAATGAGCAGTTCTTC. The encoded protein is CASSGGDYNEQFF.

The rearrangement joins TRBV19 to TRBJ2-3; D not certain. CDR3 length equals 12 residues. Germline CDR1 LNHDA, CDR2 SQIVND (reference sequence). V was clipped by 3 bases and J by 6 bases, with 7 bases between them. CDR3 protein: CASSINRDTQYF. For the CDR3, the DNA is TGTGCCAGTAGTATCAATCGGGATACGCAGTATTTT.

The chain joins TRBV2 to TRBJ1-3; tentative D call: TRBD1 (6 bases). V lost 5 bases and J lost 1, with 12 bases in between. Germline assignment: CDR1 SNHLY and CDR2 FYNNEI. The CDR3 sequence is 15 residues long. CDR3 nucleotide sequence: TGTGCCAGCAGTTCCCTCACAGGGTCTGGAAACACCATATATTTT. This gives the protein CASSSLTGSGNTIYF. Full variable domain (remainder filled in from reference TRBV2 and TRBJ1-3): EPEVTQTPSHQVTQMGQEVILRCVPISNHLYFYWYRQILGQKVEFLVSFYNNEISEKSEIFDDQFSVERPDGSNFTLKIRSTKLEDSAMYFCASSSLTGSGNTIYFGEGSWLTVV.

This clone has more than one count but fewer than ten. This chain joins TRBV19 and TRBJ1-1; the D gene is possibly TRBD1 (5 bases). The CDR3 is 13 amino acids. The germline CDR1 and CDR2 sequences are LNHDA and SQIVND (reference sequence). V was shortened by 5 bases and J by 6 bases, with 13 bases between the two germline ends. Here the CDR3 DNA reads TGTGCCAGTAGTGCCAGGGAAAATGCTGAAGCTTTCTTT. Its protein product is CASSARENAEAFF.

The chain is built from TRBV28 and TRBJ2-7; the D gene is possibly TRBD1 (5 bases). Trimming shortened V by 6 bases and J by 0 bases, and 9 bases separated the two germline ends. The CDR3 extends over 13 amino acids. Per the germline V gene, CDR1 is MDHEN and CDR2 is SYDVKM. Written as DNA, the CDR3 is TGTGCCAGCAGGCCGACAGCCTCCTACGAGCAGTACTTC. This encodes CASRPTASYEQYF.

The CDR3 sequence is CASSTYYSTEAFF. CDR3 DNA: TGTGCCAGCAGTACCTATTATAGCACTGAAGCTTTCTTT. The J gene is TRBJ1-1, the V gene TRBV2; no clear D. The length of the CDR3 is 13 residues. The germline V gene has CDR1 SNHLY and CDR2 FYNNEI. Deletions cut 5 bases from V and 4 bases from J, with 11 bases between.

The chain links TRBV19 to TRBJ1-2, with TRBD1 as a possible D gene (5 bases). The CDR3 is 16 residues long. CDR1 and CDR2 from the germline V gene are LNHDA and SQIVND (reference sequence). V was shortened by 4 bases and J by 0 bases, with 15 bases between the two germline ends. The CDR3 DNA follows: TGTGCCAGTAGTAGCCCCGGGCAGGGCTCTAACTATGGCTACACCTTC. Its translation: CASSSPGQGSNYGYTF.

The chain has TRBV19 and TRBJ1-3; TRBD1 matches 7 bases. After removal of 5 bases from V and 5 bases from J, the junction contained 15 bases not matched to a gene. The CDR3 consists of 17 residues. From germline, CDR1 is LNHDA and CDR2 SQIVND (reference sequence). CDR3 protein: CASSERQRPGQRNTIYF. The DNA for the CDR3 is TGTGCCAGTAGTGAACGACAACGACCGGGACAGCGAAACACCATATATTTT.

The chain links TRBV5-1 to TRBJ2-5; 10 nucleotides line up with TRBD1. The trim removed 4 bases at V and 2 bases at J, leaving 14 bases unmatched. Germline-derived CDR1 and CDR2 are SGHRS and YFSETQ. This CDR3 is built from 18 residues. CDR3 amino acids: CASSPEGQGLGEQETQYF. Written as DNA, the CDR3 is TGCGCCAGCAGCCCTGAGGGACAGGGGCTTGGGGAACAAGAGACCCAGTACTTC.

The CDR3 bases are TGTGCCAGTAGTATAGGACAACAGATCCAGCCCCAGCATTTT. This gives the protein CASSIGQQIQPQHF. This chain joins TRBV19 and TRBJ1-5; D is unresolved. The CDR3 length is 14 residues. V gave up 1 base and J gave up 7 bases, with 11 bases separating them. From germline, CDR1 is LNHDA and CDR2 SQIVND (reference sequence).

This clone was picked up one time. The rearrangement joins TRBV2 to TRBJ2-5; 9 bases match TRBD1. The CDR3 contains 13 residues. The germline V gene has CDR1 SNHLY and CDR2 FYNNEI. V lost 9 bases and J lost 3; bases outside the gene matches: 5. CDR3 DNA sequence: TGTGCCAGTTGGACAGGGGTAGAAGAGACCCAGTACTTC. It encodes CASWTGVEETQYF.

The CDR3 nucleotides are TGTGCCAGCACTATGACAGAGCATTCACCCCTCCACTTT. Its translation is CASTMTEHSPLHF. The chain has TRBV5-4 and TRBJ1-6; D might be TRBD1 (5 bases). The V and J ends lost 6 bases and 8 bases respectively, with 12 bases between them. Germline V lookup: CDR1 SGHNT, CDR2 YYREEE (reference sequence). The length of the CDR3 is 13 residues.

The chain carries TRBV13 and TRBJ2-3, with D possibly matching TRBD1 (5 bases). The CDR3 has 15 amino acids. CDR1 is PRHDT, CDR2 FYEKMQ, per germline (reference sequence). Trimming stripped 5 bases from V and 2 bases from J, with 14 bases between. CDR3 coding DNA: TGTGCCAGCAGCATAAGGACACTCCACACAGATACGCAGTATTTT. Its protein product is CASSIRTLHTDTQYF.

CDR3 bases: TGTGCCAGAAGCTTGAGGGACAGGGAACAGTATGGCTACACCTTC. This codes for CARSLRDREQYGYTF. The genes are TRBV5-3 and TRBJ1-2, with 9 bases aligning to TRBD1. TRBV5-3 is reported as an ORF; its role is uncertain. This CDR3 has 15 amino acids. The V gene end was trimmed by 1 base and the J gene end by 5 bases; junction bases not matched to a gene: 6.

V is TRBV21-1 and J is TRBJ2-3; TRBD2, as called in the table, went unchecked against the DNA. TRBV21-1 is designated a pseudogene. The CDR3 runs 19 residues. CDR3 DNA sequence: TGTGCCAGCAGCTTAGCCCCTATAGACAGCGGGCTATTCACAGATACGCAGTATTTT. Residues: CASSLAPIDSGLFTDTQYF.

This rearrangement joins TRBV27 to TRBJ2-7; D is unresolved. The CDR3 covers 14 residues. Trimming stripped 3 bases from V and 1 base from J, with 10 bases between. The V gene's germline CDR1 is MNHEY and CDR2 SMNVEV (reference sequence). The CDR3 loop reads CASSFNFHSYEQYF. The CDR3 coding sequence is TGTGCCAGCAGTTTCAATTTCCATTCCTACGAGCAGTACTTC.

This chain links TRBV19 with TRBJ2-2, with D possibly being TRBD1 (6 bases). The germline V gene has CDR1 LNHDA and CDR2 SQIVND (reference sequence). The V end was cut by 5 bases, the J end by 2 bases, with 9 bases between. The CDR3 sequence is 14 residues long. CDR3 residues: CASSGQINTGELFF. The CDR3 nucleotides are TGTGCCAGTAGTGGACAGATAAACACCGGGGAGCTGTTTTTT.

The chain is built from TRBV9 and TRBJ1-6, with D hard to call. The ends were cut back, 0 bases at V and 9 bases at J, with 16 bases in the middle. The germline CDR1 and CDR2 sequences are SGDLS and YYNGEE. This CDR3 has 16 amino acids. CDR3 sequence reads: CASSVGVGRGSSPLHF. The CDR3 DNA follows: TGTGCCAGCAGCGTAGGGGTAGGGCGAGGGAGTTCACCCCTCCACTTT.

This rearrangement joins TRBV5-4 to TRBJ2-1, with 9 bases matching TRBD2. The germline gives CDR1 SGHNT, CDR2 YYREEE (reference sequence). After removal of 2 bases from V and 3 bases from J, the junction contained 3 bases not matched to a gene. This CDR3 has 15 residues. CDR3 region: CASSFAGGFYNEQFF. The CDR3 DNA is TGTGCCAGCAGCTTCGCGGGGGGGTTCTACAATGAGCAGTTCTTC.

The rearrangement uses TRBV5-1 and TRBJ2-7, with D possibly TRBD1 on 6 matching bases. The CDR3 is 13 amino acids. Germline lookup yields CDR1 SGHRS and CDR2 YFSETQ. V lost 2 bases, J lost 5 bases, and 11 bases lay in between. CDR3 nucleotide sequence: TGCGCCAGCAGCTTTCAGGGGCCGGACGAGCAGTACTTC. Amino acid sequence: CASSFQGPDEQYF.

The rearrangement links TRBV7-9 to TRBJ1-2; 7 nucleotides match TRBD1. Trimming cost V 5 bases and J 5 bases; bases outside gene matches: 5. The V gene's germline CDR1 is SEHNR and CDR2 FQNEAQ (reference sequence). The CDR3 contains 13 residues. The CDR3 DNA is TGTGCCAGCAGCCATGACAGGGTTTATGGCTACACCTTC. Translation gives CASSHDRVYGYTF.

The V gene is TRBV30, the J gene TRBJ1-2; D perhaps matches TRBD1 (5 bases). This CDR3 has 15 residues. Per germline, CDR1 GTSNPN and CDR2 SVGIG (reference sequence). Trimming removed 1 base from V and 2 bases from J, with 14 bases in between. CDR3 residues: CAWSGIQGVNYGYTF. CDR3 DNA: TGTGCCTGGAGTGGGATTCAGGGTGTGAACTATGGCTACACCTTC.

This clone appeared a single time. CDR3 region: CSVGASQYNEQFF. CDR3 DNA sequence: TGCAGCGTTGGGGCGTCCCAATACAATGAGCAGTTCTTC. V and J are TRBV29-1 and TRBJ2-1, with unresolved D. There are 13 residues in the CDR3. From germline, CDR1 is SQVTM and CDR2 ANQGSEA. V was clipped by 4 bases and J by 4 bases, with 11 bases between them.